This T cell receptor (beta chain) is from a study of siplizumab effects on memory and regulatory T cells. Study-wide findings and caveats: Whether the proliferating Tregs (from siplizumab cultures) were suppressive was not confirmed. It was not possible to assign a naive or memory phenotype to roughly 80-96% of proliferating CD4+ or CD8+ clones. Of the alloreactive clones, only a minor fraction mapped to unstimulated subsets.

About this clone itself: No antigen is known for it.

This table comes from immunoSEQ multiplex PCR, and its TCRdb copy is limited to in-frame clones, with some not included. The repertoire holds 50,000 to 55,000 clones, with about 97% as singletons. The sequenced sample was naive CD4+ T cells sorted from blood. This clonotype originated in a human donor in good health.

The CDR3 nucleotides are TGTGCCAGCAGCTTAACCAGGGCGAACACCGGGGAGCTGTTTTTT. Its protein product is CASSLTRANTGELFF. The chain has TRBV7-8 and TRBJ2-2, with D possibly being TRBD1 (5 bases). V dropped 2 bases and J dropped 0 bases, with 7 bases sitting between them. This CDR3 contains 15 residues. Germline CDR1 reads SGHVS; CDR2 reads FQNEAQ.